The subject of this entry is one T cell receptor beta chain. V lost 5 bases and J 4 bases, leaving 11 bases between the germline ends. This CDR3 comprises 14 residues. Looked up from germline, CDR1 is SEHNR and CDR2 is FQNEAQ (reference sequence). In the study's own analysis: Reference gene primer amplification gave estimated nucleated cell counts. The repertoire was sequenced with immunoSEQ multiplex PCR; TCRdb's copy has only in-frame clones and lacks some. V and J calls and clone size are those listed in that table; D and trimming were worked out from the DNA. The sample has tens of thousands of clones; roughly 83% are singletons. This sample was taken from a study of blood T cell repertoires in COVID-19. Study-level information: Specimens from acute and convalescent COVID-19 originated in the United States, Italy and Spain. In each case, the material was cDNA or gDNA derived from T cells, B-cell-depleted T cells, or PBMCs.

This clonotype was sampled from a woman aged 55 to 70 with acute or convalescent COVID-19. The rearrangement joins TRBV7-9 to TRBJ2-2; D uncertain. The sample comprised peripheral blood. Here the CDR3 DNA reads TGTGCCAGCAGCAGAGAGGCGTCCACCGGGGAGCTGTTTTTT. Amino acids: CASSREASTGELFF.